Listed below are T cell receptor beta chains from one sample, sequenced in a study of graft-versus-host responses after intestinal transplantation. No cognate antigen is known for these TCRs. Generated by immunoSEQ multiplex PCR, the TCRdb table keeps only in-frame clones and is missing some. The sample records some 36,000 clones, approximately 94% being singletons. The starting material was unstimulated CD4+ T cells sorted from spleen or lymph node cells, obtained before transplant. These receptors came from a human donor who was the organ donor for an intestinal transplant. Each CDR3 is given with its conserved first and last residue. Fields, in order: D gene, clone size, J gene, V gene, CDR3 protein, CDR3 DNA. The D gene is left open where the match is weak. Expanded clones are given a class, and other clones once, few, many or no size at all.

d_call: TRBD2
clone_size: .
j_call: TRBJ2-3
v_call: TRBV7-9
cdr3_aa: CASSLGGGGPNF
cdr3_nt: TGTGCCAGCAGCTTAGGTGGCGGGGGACCTAATTTT

d_call: TRBD1
clone_size: .
j_call: TRBJ1-4
v_call: TRBV7-6
cdr3_aa: CASSLEGAHEKLFF
cdr3_nt: TGTGCCAGCAGCTTAGAGGGGGCGCACGAAAAACTGTTTTTT

d_call: TRBD1
clone_size: .
j_call: TRBJ1-1
v_call: TRBV5-1
cdr3_aa: CASSLADRGRMNTEAFF
cdr3_nt: TGCGCCAGCAGCTTAGCGGACAGGGGGCGAATGAACACTGAAGCTTTCTTT

d_call: .
clone_size: .
j_call: TRBJ2-7
v_call: TRBV14
cdr3_aa: CASSTLRVEYEQYF
cdr3_nt: TGTGCCAGCAGCACACTACGGGTGGAGTACGAGCAGTACTTC

d_call: .
clone_size: .
j_call: TRBJ1-1
v_call: TRBV6-5
cdr3_aa: CASTKGMNTEAFF
cdr3_nt: TGTGCCAGTACGAAGGGCATGAACACTGAAGCTTTCTTT

d_call: .
clone_size: .
j_call: TRBJ2-2
v_call: TRBV4-2
cdr3_aa: CASSQVTTRGLTNTGELFF
cdr3_nt: TGTGCCAGCAGCCAAGTGACCACGCGGGGCCTTACGAACACCGGGGAGCTGTTTTTT

d_call: TRBD1
clone_size: .
j_call: TRBJ1-5
v_call: TRBV5-5
cdr3_aa: CASSLGQYQPQHF
cdr3_nt: TGTGCCAGCAGCCTGGGACAGTATCAGCCCCAGCATTTT

d_call: .
clone_size: .
j_call: TRBJ2-3
v_call: TRBV14
cdr3_aa: CASSQDPDISTDTQYF
cdr3_nt: TGTGCCAGCAGCCAAGATCCAGACATTAGCACAGATACGCAGTATTTT

d_call: .
clone_size: .
j_call: TRBJ2-3
v_call: TRBV5-1
cdr3_aa: CASSQDPFTDTQYF
cdr3_nt: TGCGCCAGCAGCCAGGACCCGTTCACAGATACGCAGTATTTT

d_call: .
clone_size: once
j_call: TRBJ2-3
v_call: TRBV11-2
cdr3_aa: CASSLRLVTDTQYF
cdr3_nt: TGTGCCAGCAGCTTACGGCTAGTCACAGATACGCAGTATTTT

d_call: .
clone_size: .
j_call: TRBJ2-3
v_call: TRBV7-2
cdr3_aa: CASSLGRVGGRSDTQYF
cdr3_nt: TGTGCCAGCAGCTTAGGGCGCGTGGGGGGGCGCTCAGATACGCAGTATTTT

d_call: .
clone_size: .
j_call: TRBJ1-5
v_call: TRBV19
cdr3_aa: CASSAITGIGSNQPQHF
cdr3_nt: TGTGCCAGTAGCGCTATTACAGGGATCGGGAGCAATCAGCCCCAGCATTTT

d_call: .
clone_size: .
j_call: TRBJ1-1
v_call: TRBV5-4
cdr3_aa: CASSLGGGTEAFF
cdr3_nt: TGTGCCAGCAGCTTGGGGGGGGGCACTGAAGCTTTCTTT

d_call: TRBD1
clone_size: .
j_call: TRBJ2-7
v_call: TRBV28
cdr3_aa: CASRTTGGTDEQYF
cdr3_nt: TGTGCCAGCAGAACAACAGGGGGCACAGACGAGCAGTACTTC

d_call: TRBD1
clone_size: .
j_call: TRBJ2-1
v_call: TRBV5-6
cdr3_aa: CASSSDRGNEQFF
cdr3_nt: TGTGCCAGCAGCTCCGACAGGGGCAATGAGCAGTTCTTC

d_call: .
clone_size: .
j_call: TRBJ1-6
v_call: TRBV19
cdr3_aa: CASSISSYNSPLHF
cdr3_nt: TGTGCCAGTAGTATCAGCTCCTATAATTCACCCCTCCACTTT

d_call: TRBD1
clone_size: .
j_call: TRBJ2-3
v_call: TRBV7-2
cdr3_aa: CASSLDRGTDTQYF
cdr3_nt: TGTGCCAGCAGCTTGGACAGGGGCACAGATACGCAGTATTTT

d_call: .
clone_size: .
j_call: TRBJ1-5
v_call: TRBV19
cdr3_aa: CASSIGNQPQHF
cdr3_nt: TGTGCCAGTAGTATTGGCAATCAGCCCCAGCATTTT

d_call: .
clone_size: once
j_call: TRBJ1-5
v_call: TRBV27
cdr3_aa: CASSSNRGAQHF
cdr3_nt: TGTGCCAGCAGTTCAAATAGAGGCGCCCAGCATTTT

d_call: .
clone_size: .
j_call: TRBJ2-7
v_call: TRBV7-2
cdr3_aa: CASSLEAGPYEQYF
cdr3_nt: TGTGCCAGCAGCTTAGAGGCCGGTCCCTACGAGCAGTACTTC